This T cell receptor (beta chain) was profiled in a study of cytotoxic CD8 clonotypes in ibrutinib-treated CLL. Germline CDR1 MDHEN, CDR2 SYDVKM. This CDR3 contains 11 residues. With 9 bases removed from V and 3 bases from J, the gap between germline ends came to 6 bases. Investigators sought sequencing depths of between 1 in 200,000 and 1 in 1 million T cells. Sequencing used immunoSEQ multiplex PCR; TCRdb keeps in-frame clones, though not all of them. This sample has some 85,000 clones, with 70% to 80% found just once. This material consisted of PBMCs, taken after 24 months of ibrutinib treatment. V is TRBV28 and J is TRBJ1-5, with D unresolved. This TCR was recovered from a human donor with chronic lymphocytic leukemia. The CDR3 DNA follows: TGTGCCAGTTGTTCCAATCAGCCCCAGCATTTT. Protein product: CASCSNQPQHF.